These 32 T cell receptor beta chains were all obtained from the same sample, sequenced in a study of early T cells in non-severe SARS-CoV-2 infection. TCRdb re-derived calls from the 5' RACE reads in MiXCR, one entry per CDR3 protein. Found here are over 35,000 distinct CDR3 sequences, 11% of them singletons; the top ten hold 8.5% to 10%. Sequenced material: whole blood. Receptor source: an adult who was a healthcare worker with PCR-confirmed SARS-CoV-2 infection or an uninfected control (not recorded which).

Here the CDR3 DNA reads TGTGCCAGCAGTTACGGGGACAGGGGGGCCTACAATGAGCAGTTCTTC. As protein: CASSYGDRGAYNEQFF. The chain uses TRBV6-2 or TRBV6-3 and TRBJ2-1; the match to TRBD1 covers 11 bases. Germline V gene data show CDR1 as MNHEY and CDR2 as SVGEGT. The V and J ends lost 2 bases and 2 bases, in that order; junction bases with no gene match: 2. The CDR3 has 16 amino acids.

This clonotype was seen a few times. CDR3 DNA: TGCAGTGCAACTATGGGACAGAACATTCAGTACTTC. It codes for CSATMGQNIQYF. V gene TRBV20-1 combines with J gene TRBJ2-4, with 7 bases matching TRBD1. The CDR3 consists of 12 residues. Per germline, CDR1 DFQATT and CDR2 SNEGSKA (reference sequence). The ends lost 6 bases at V and 7 bases at J; junction bases unmatched: 6.

The genes are TRBV30 and TRBJ1-4; D uncertain. Germline CDR1 GTSNPN, CDR2 SVGIG (reference sequence). V was clipped by 2 bases and J by 7 bases, with 11 bases between them. The CDR3 spans 13 residues. This chain's CDR3 is CAWSFSSPEKLFF. The CDR3 DNA reads as TGTGCCTGGAGTTTCAGCTCCCCTGAAAAACTGTTTTTT.

V usage is TRBV12-3 or TRBV12-4 and J usage is TRBJ2-5; 11 bases are a match to TRBD1. Unmatched junction bases numbered 2, after V lost 4 bases and J lost 4 bases. This CDR3 is 14 amino acids long. CDR3 residues: CASSWGQGGETQYF. The CDR3 nucleotides are TGTGCCAGCAGTTGGGGACAGGGGGGAGAGACCCAGTACTTC.

This clonotype was seen a few times. V gene TRBV5-5 combines with J gene TRBJ2-3, with TRBD1 matching 10 bases. Germline values: CDR1 SGHKS, CDR2 YYEKEE (reference sequence). V lost 3 bases, J lost 5 bases, and 9 bases stayed unmatched. The CDR3 length is 16 residues. In DNA form, the CDR3 reads TGTGCCAGCAGCTGGACCGGGACAGGGGTCGGAGATACGCAGTATTTT. Its protein product is CASSWTGTGVGDTQYF.

This clonotype was observed at least ten times. V and J are TRBV18 and TRBJ2-2; tentative D call: TRBD2 (7 bases). Germline CDR1 KGHSH, CDR2 LQKENI. The ends were cut back, 5 bases at V and 6 bases at J, with 16 bases in the middle. This CDR3 has 15 amino acids. The CDR3 here is CASSELRGAPGELFF. The CDR3 nucleotides are TGTGCCAGCTCAGAACTCCGGGGGGCCCCCGGGGAGCTGTTTTTT.

This clonotype was found a few times. The chain couples TRBV9 to TRBJ2-7; 8 nucleotides align to TRBD2. The junction had 6 bases not matched to a gene; V was cut back by 4 bases and J by 3 bases. CDR3 length equals 14 residues. CDR1 and CDR2 (germline): SGDLS, YYNGEE. The CDR3 sequence is CASSSQRGSYEQYF. CDR3 coding DNA: TGTGCCAGCAGCTCCCAGCGGGGGAGCTACGAGCAGTACTTC.

The J gene is TRBJ1-1, the V gene TRBV9; TRBD1 is a possible D gene (6 bases). CDR3 length: 13 residues. Germline V gene data show CDR1 as SGDLS and CDR2 as YYNGEE. Trimming left V 7 bases short and J 1 base short, with 11 bases between. CDR3 loop: CASGGHWNTEAFF. Here the CDR3 DNA reads TGTGCCAGCGGGGGACACTGGAACACTGAAGCTTTCTTT. Full variable domain (outside the CDR3, taken from reference TRBV9 and TRBJ1-1): DSGVTQTPKHLITATGQRVTLRCSPRSGDLSVYWYQQSLDQGLQFLIQYYNGEERAKGNILERFSAQQFPDLHSELNLSSLELGDSALYFCASGGHWNTEAFFGQGTRLTVV.

In its sample, this clonotype was seen a few times. This sequence joins TRBV7-6 and TRBJ1-4; 8 bases line up with TRBD1. Trimming at V came to 2 bases and at J to 7 bases, leaving 6 bases not matched to a gene. The germline gives CDR1 SGHVS, CDR2 FNYEAQ. The CDR3 is 15 amino acids. DNA for the CDR3: TGTGCCAGCAGCTTAATTCCAGGGGGCATTGAAAAACTGTTTTTT. As protein: CASSLIPGGIEKLFF.

This clonotype was observed a handful of times. The chain couples TRBV11-2 to TRBJ2-1, with a possible D match to TRBD2 (6 bases). The V end was cut by 5 bases, the J end by 5 bases, with 10 bases between. There are 13 residues in the CDR3. Germline V gives CDR1 SGHAT, CDR2 FQNNGV. CDR3 in amino acids: CASSNGLNNEQFF. The CDR3 DNA reads TGTGCCAGCAGCAATGGACTAAACAATGAGCAGTTCTTC.

This clonotype showed up just a few times. The chain has TRBV20-1 and TRBJ2-5; TRBD1 aligns across 9 bases. CDR3 length: 16 amino acids. J lost 4 bases, V lost 6 bases, and 15 bases had no gene match. Germline lookup yields CDR1 DFQATT and CDR2 SNEGSKA (reference sequence). The CDR3 DNA reads TGCAGTGCCCCAATCGTTTTTTGGGACAGGGCAGAGACCCAGTACTTC. It specifies CSAPIVFWDRAETQYF.

For the CDR3, the DNA is TGTGCCAGCAGCCAAACCCCGGGGACCTATGGCTACACCTTC. This gives the protein CASSQTPGTYGYTF. The rearrangement links TRBV3-1 to TRBJ1-2; D might be TRBD1 (5 bases). The CDR3 runs to 14 residues. CDR1 LGHDT and CDR2 YNNKEL come from the germline V gene (reference sequence). Trimming took off 2 bases at V and 4 bases at J, with 11 bases between the two ends.

This clonotype has only a few counts. This sequence joins TRBV29-1 and TRBJ2-5; D not certain. V lost 5 bases to trimming and J lost 1 base, with 11 bases between them. Germline V lookup: CDR1 SQVTM, CDR2 ANQGSEA. This CDR3 comprises 13 residues. CDR3 region: CSVRTGAQETQYF. DNA for the CDR3: TGCAGCGTTCGAACGGGTGCCCAAGAGACCCAGTACTTC.

At least ten counts were recorded for this clonotype. The chain recombines TRBV5-1 with TRBJ2-3, with 10 bases matching TRBD1. CDR1 and CDR2 (germline): SGHRS, YFSETQ. Trimming cost V 2 bases and J 6 bases; bases outside gene matches: 6. This CDR3 is built from 15 residues. The CDR3 DNA is TGCGCCAGCAGCTTTACGACAGGGGGCGCGGATACGCAGTATTTT. Protein product: CASSFTTGGADTQYF.

This sequence joins TRBV12-5 and TRBJ1-5, with a weak D call TRBD1 (6 bases). V lost 7 bases, J lost 1 base, and 14 bases lay in between. From germline, CDR1 is LGHNT and CDR2 FRNRAP. CDR3 length: 15 amino acids. Written as DNA, the CDR3 is TGTGCTAGTGACCTCAGGGGTTTGAGCAATCAGCCCCAGCATTTT. This codes for CASDLRGLSNQPQHF. Looking up the rest from reference TRBV12-5 and TRBJ1-5 gives the full variable domain: DARVTQTPRHKVTEMGQEVTMRCQPILGHNTVFWYRQTMMQGLELLAYFRNRAPLDDSGMPKDRFSAEMPDATLATLKIQPSEPRDSAVYFCASDLRGLSNQPQHFGDGTRLSIL.

The chain links TRBV4-1 to TRBJ2-5; possibly TRBD1 or TRBD2 for D (5 bases each). With 0 bases removed from V and 4 bases from J, the gap between germline ends came to 12 bases. CDR3 size: 15 residues. The germline V gene encodes CDR1 MGHRA and CDR2 YSYEKL. This CDR3 is CASSQDRGLGETQYF. The CDR3 DNA reads TGCGCCAGCAGCCAAGATCGGGGCTTAGGAGAGACCCAGTACTTC.

The CDR3 DNA reads as TGTGCCAGCAGCCGAGAGGGGCAGGGGACCAACTATGGCTACACCTTC. Encoded protein: CASSREGQGTNYGYTF. The chain employs TRBV7-9 and TRBJ1-2; tentative D call: TRBD1 (6 bases). CDR3 length equals 16 residues. The ends were cut back, 5 bases at V and 2 bases at J, with 18 bases in the middle. The germline CDR1 and CDR2 sequences are SEHNR and FQNEAQ (reference sequence).

This clonotype was observed a handful of times. The chain carries TRBV7-9 and TRBJ1-6; unclear D gene. The length of the CDR3 is 16 residues. CDR1 is SEHNR, CDR2 FQNEAQ, per germline (reference sequence). The V and J ends lost 5 bases and 3 bases respectively, with 14 bases between them. This chain's CDR3 is CASSRRESLYNSPLHF. The CDR3 region has the DNA TGTGCCAGCAGCCGACGGGAGTCACTCTATAATTCACCCCTCCACTTT.

This clonotype came up many times. The gene calls are TRBV6-4 and TRBJ2-1; possible D gene TRBD1, 6 bases. Germline lookup yields CDR1 MRHNA and CDR2 SNTAGT. This CDR3 has 14 amino acids. V lost 3 bases and J 5 bases, leaving 11 bases between the germline ends. CDR3 nucleotides: TGTGCCAGCAGTGAGGGGACACTGGACAATGAGCAGTTCTTC. Protein product: CASSEGTLDNEQFF.

This chain links TRBV7-2 with TRBJ1-4; no definite D call. The CDR3 is 14 amino acids. V was cut by 4 bases and J by 5 bases, with 11 bases left in between. Germline CDR1 and CDR2: SGHTA and FQGNSA. CDR3 loop: CASSYMGQNEKLFF. The CDR3 DNA reads TGTGCCAGCAGCTACATGGGCCAGAATGAAAAACTGTTTTTT.

The rearrangement joins TRBV6-2 or TRBV6-3 to TRBJ1-1; D is uncertain. Trimming cost V 2 bases and J 1 base, with 8 bases left between them. Germline V CDR1 and CDR2: MNHEY, SVGEGT. The CDR3 sequence is 14 residues long. CDR3 nucleotide sequence: TGTGCCAGCAGTTACGACAAGCCGAACACTGAAGCTTTCTTT. Translating it yields CASSYDKPNTEAFF.

The chain employs TRBV5-1 and TRBJ1-6, with D unresolved. CDR3 length: 15 amino acids. Germline V lookup: CDR1 SGHRS, CDR2 YFSETQ. Trimming removed 3 bases at V and 10 bases at J, with 17 bases between. The CDR3 loop reads CASSSTGERASPLHF. The CDR3 DNA is TGCGCCAGCAGCTCTACCGGGGAACGGGCCTCACCCCTCCACTTT.

This clonotype was observed at least ten times. The J gene is TRBJ2-5, the V gene TRBV7-2; TRBD2 might be the D (6 bases). Germline V gene sequence: CDR1 SGHTA, CDR2 FQGNSA. The CDR3 consists of 13 residues. V was pared by 2 bases and J by 5 bases, with 9 bases between. In DNA, the CDR3 is TGTGCCAGCAGCTTACTAGCGAGGGAGACCCAGTACTTC. Translation: CASSLLARETQYF.

This clonotype was counted many times. The junction and the germline gene differ at one end; a read error may be behind it. The rearrangement uses TRBV7-7 and TRBJ2-1, with TRBD2 identical over 13 bases. The CDR3 spans 17 residues. Germline CDR1 and CDR2: SSHAT and FNYEAQ (reference sequence). The CDR3 coding sequence is TGTGCTAGCAGCCCACTAGCGGGGGGGGTCTCCTACAATGAGCAGTTCTTC. Translating gives CASSPLAGGVSYNEQFF.

This clonotype was detected many times. V and J are TRBV15 and TRBJ1-2; D is undetermined. CDR3 length: 14 amino acids. Trimming took off 5 bases at V and 4 bases at J, with 14 bases between the two ends. CDR1 and CDR2 from the germline V gene are LNHNV and YYDKDF (reference sequence). CDR3 sequence (DNA): TGTGCCACCAGCGCGAGGGTGAGTGGCTATGGCTACACCTTC. Translation gives CATSARVSGYGYTF.

This clonotype was recorded at least ten times. The chain employs TRBV18 and TRBJ1-2, with a weak D call TRBD1 (5 bases). The germline CDR1 and CDR2 sequences are KGHSH and LQKENI. Trimming took 11 bases from V and 2 from J, leaving 18 bases between them. CDR3 length equals 14 residues. CDR3 protein: CAARGDSLNYGYTF. The CDR3 DNA reads TGTGCCGCACGGGGCGACAGCTTAAACTATGGCTACACCTTC. The variable domain in full, completed from reference TRBV18 and TRBJ1-2, reads NAGVMQNPRHLVRRRGQEARLRCSPMKGHSHVYWYRQLPEEGLKFMVYLQKENIIDESGMPKERFSAEFPKEGPSILRIQQVVRGDSAAYFCAARGDSLNYGYTFGSGTRLTVV.

The genes are TRBV12-5 and TRBJ2-5; D is perhaps TRBD1 or TRBD2 (6 bases each). The CDR3 has 15 amino acids. Trimming removed 1 base from V and 5 bases from J, with 14 bases in between. Germline V gives CDR1 LGHNT, CDR2 FRNRAP. The CDR3 sequence is CASGLGGAKTETQYF. CDR3 bases: TGTGCTAGTGGTTTGGGGGGGGCCAAGACGGAGACCCAGTACTTC.

V and J are TRBV13 and TRBJ1-1; the match to TRBD1 covers 12 bases. Germline loops: CDR1 PRHDT, CDR2 FYEKMQ (reference sequence). The CDR3 spans 14 residues. V trimming: 4 bases; J trimming: 10 bases; junction bases outside the gene matches: 7. DNA for the CDR3: TGTGCCAGCAGCTCAGGGACAGGGGGCAAGGTAGCTTTCTTT. As protein: CASSSGTGGKVAFF.

This clonotype has a count of ten or more. V gene TRBV9 combines with J gene TRBJ2-5, with TRBD1 identical over 8 bases. V trimming: 4 bases; J trimming: 5 bases; junction bases outside the gene matches: 7. The CDR3 totals 14 residues. Per germline, CDR1 SGDLS and CDR2 YYNGEE. CDR3 coding DNA: TGTGCCAGCAGCCTCACAGGGGGTTGGGAGACCCAGTACTTC. Amino acids: CASSLTGGWETQYF. The full variable domain, rest sourced from reference TRBV9 and TRBJ2-5, is DSGVTQTPKHLITATGQRVTLRCSPRSGDLSVYWYQQSLDQGLQFLIQYYNGEERAKGNILERFSAQQFPDLHSELNLSSLELGDSALYFCASSLTGGWETQYFGPGTRLLVL.

The V call is TRBV10-3, the J call TRBJ2-5, with 10 bases that match TRBD1. This CDR3 is built from 12 residues. Germline values: CDR1 ENHRY, CDR2 SYGVKD. The trim removed 6 bases at V and 5 bases at J, leaving 0 bases unmatched. This CDR3 is CAIRGQGETQYF. In DNA form, the CDR3 reads TGTGCCATCAGGGGACAGGGGGAGACCCAGTACTTC.

This chain links TRBV28 with TRBJ1-4; a possible D gene is TRBD1 (5 bases). The CDR3 loop spans 13 amino acids. Germline V CDR1 and CDR2: MDHEN, SYDVKM. Trimming took 11 bases from V and 0 from J, leaving 10 bases between them. CDR3 DNA sequence: TGTGCCTCCAGGGTTTCAACTAATGAAAAACTGTTTTTT. It is translated as CASRVSTNEKLFF.

The sample holds a few counts of this clonotype. V usage is TRBV12-3 or TRBV12-4 and J usage is TRBJ2-6, with 8 bases matching TRBD1. This CDR3 contains 16 residues. V lost 7 bases, J lost 0 bases, and 5 bases stayed unmatched. CDR3 amino acids: CASIQTGGSGANVLTF. The CDR3 DNA follows: TGTGCCAGCATCCAAACAGGGGGCTCTGGGGCCAACGTCCTGACTTTC.